The T cell receptor beta chain under discussion was sequenced for a study of identical twins. Study findings and constraints: The abundant beta clonotypes from cord blood had fewer insertions, and memory repertoires had none of this. Twins' excess sharing was less marked for out-of-frame beta sequences. Zero-insertion analyses could be partly confounded by invariant MAIT and iNKT cells.

This clonotype was seen a handful of times. What it recognizes is unknown. TCRdb re-called the 5' RACE reads through MiXCR, storing one row per CDR3 protein. The sample has hundreds of thousands of distinct CDR3 sequences, roughly 20% seen once. Germline assignment: CDR1 SGHVS and CDR2 FQNEAQ. CDR3 length: 15 residues. Deletions cut 2 bases from V and 6 bases from J, with 11 bases between. The same specimen was also included in a second study, on T cells expressing NK-cell markers.

This receptor was obtained from a woman in her late teens or twenties in good health. The chain employs TRBV7-8 and TRBJ1-6; TRBD1 is a possible D gene (6 bases). Material: PBMCs. CDR3 sequence reads: CASSLFTGRNSPLHF. CDR3 DNA: TGTGCCAGCAGCTTATTTACAGGGCGTAATTCACCCCTCCACTTT.